The 5 T cell receptor beta chains below come from one sample, sequenced in a study of B cell selection in AIRE deficiency. Repertoires were generated with immunoSEQ multiplex PCR, while TCRdb's copy carries only in-frame clones and drops some. The table records under 5,500 clones, around 87% of them present only once. Regulatory T cells were sorted as CD4+CD25hiCD127low/negative. The specimen was Tregs sorted from PBMCs. The receptors come from a human donor with AIRE deficiency.

The chain joins TRBV19 to TRBJ1-1, with TRBD1 identical over 12 bases. Per germline, CDR1 LNHDA and CDR2 SQIVND (reference sequence). The CDR3 is made up of 15 amino acids. V lost 10 bases and J lost 1; bases outside the gene matches: 7. Here the CDR3 DNA reads TGTGCCACGTCCCGGGACAGGGGGCGGAACACTGAAGCTTTCTTT. This encodes CATSRDRGRNTEAFF. Full variable domain (missing parts from reference TRBV19 and TRBJ1-1): DGGITQSPKYLFRKEGQNVTLSCEQNLNHDAMYWYRQDPGQGLRLIYYSQIVNDFQKGDIAEGYSVSREKKESFPLTVTSAQKNPTAFYLCATSRDRGRNTEAFFGQGTRLTVV.

V and J are TRBV2 and TRBJ1-3; D call uncertain. The CDR3 runs to 13 residues. The germline gives CDR1 SNHLY, CDR2 FYNNEI. Between the trimmed V and J ends, which lost 6 bases and 0 bases, there was a span of 6 bases. The CDR3 bases are TGTGCCAGCAGGGACGACTCTGGAAACACCATATATTTT. Its translation is CASRDDSGNTIYF.

V and J are TRBV20-1 and TRBJ2-7; D remains ambiguous. V gave up 5 bases and J gave up 3 bases, with 8 bases separating them. CDR1 is DFQATT, CDR2 SNEGSKA, per germline (reference sequence). This CDR3 region has 11 residues. CDR3 loop: CSARPRYEQYF. The CDR3 DNA reads TGCAGTGCTCGACCTCGCTACGAGCAGTACTTC.

The CDR3 region has the DNA TGTGCCAGCTCACCACCCTCAACTAGCGGGACTGGGACGCAGTATTTT. It codes for CASSPPSTSGTGTQYF. The chain recombines TRBV18 with TRBJ2-3, with TRBD2 identical over 10 bases. V was clipped by 0 bases and J by 9 bases; unmatched bases: 9. Germline V gene lookup returns CDR1 KGHSH and CDR2 LQKENI. This CDR3 has 16 residues.

V gene TRBV18 combines with J gene TRBJ2-7, with TRBD2 identical over 8 bases. The germline V gene encodes CDR1 KGHSH and CDR2 LQKENI. There are 15 residues in the CDR3. The J segment lost 3 bases and the V segment lost 2 bases, leaving 6 bases of the junction unmatched. In DNA form, the CDR3 reads TGTGCCAGCTCACCAAGACCGGGACTAGACTACGAGCAGTACTTC. This gives the protein CASSPRPGLDYEQYF.